A selection of T cell receptor beta chains follows, all from one sample in a study of T cells in Graves' hyperthyroidism and ophthalmopathy. TCRdb fed the multiplex PCR reads into MiXCR, producing one record per CDR3 protein. The sample lists around 500,000 distinct CDR3 sequences, about 15% occurring once. Material: blood. The source of these receptors is a woman under 40 with Graves' ophthalmopathy. Both conserved end residues are part of each CDR3. The order of the fields is J gene, V gene, clone size, D gene, CDR3 protein, CDR3 DNA. A D gene is named only where the DNA matches it firmly. The size field is filled for only some rows; it gives once, few, many or a size class.

TRBJ2-5 | TRBV10-3 | NA | NA | CAIGGHAETQYF | TGTGCCATCGGGGGGCACGCAGAGACCCAGTACTTC
TRBJ1-1 | TRBV27 | many | TRBD1 | CASSLGGGQGGKTEAFF | TGTGCCAGCAGTTTAGGAGGGGGCCAGGGTGGGAAAACTGAAGCTTTCTTT
TRBJ2-7 | TRBV5-1 | many | NA | CASSRSGGIGEQYF | TGCGCCAGCAGCCGGTCCGGAGGGATCGGCGAGCAGTACTTC
TRBJ2-1 | TRBV11-2 | many | NA | CASSLGGEPNEQFF | TGTGCCAGCAGCTTGGGCGGGGAGCCCAATGAGCAGTTCTTC
TRBJ2-1 | TRBV7-3 | few | NA | CASSLTPVVNEQFF | TGTGCCAGCAGCTTAACCCCGGTTGTCAATGAGCAGTTCTTC
TRBJ2-3 | TRBV5-1 | NA | TRBD1 | CASSHPGQGSTDTQYF | TGCGCCAGCAGCCATCCGGGACAGGGAAGCACAGATACGCAGTATTTT
TRBJ1-2 | TRBV4-2 | few | NA | CASSQGAKQGLGISNYGYTF | TGTGCCAGCAGCCAAGGGGCTAAACAGGGATTGGGTATTTCTAACTATGGCTACACCTTC
TRBJ2-7 | TRBV12-3/TRBV12-4 | NA | NA | CASSLAVSYEQYF | TGTGCCAGCAGTTTAGCCGTCTCCTACGAGCAGTACTTC
TRBJ1-1 | TRBV6-2/TRBV6-3 | NA | NA | CASSPRIGLERDEAFF | TGTGCCAGCAGTCCACGCATCGGGTTAGAGAGAGATGAAGCTTTCTTT
TRBJ2-2 | TRBV20-1 | few | NA | CSARDLANPNTGELFF | TGCAGTGCTAGAGATCTTGCGAATCCGAACACCGGGGAGCTGTTTTTT
TRBJ2-3 | TRBV5-1 | few | NA | CASSLGAVFSTDTQYF | TGCGCCAGCAGCTTGGGGGCGGTCTTCAGCACAGATACGCAGTATTTT
TRBJ2-3 | TRBV27 | many | NA | CASRGTFPTDTQYF | TGTGCCAGCAGGGGGACTTTCCCCACAGATACGCAGTATTTT
TRBJ2-6 | TRBV25-1 | NA | NA | CASSATVDSGANVLTF | TGTGCCAGCAGTGCGACGGTGGACTCTGGGGCCAACGTCCTGACTTTC
TRBJ2-7 | TRBV4-1 | many | TRBD2 | CASSQLTGGTSYEQYF | TGCGCCAGCAGCCAATTAACGGGAGGGACGTCCTACGAGCAGTACTTC
TRBJ2-7 | TRBV20-1 | many | TRBD2 | CSAPGESSGSYEQYF | TGCAGTGCCCCGGGGGAATCTAGCGGTTCCTACGAGCAGTACTTC
TRBJ1-2 | TRBV6-2/TRBV6-3 | NA | NA | CASSYTSTGTDGYTF | TGTGCCAGCAGTTACACCTCCACTGGGACTGATGGCTACACCTTC
TRBJ1-3 | TRBV7-9 | few | NA | CASSRGASGNTIYF | TGTGCCAGCAGCAGAGGGGCCTCTGGAAACACCATATATTTT
TRBJ1-1 | TRBV9 | few | NA | CASSPRQVGDTEAFF | TGTGCCAGCAGCCCGCGACAGGTGGGAGACACTGAAGCTTTCTTT
TRBJ2-5 | TRBV6-2/TRBV6-3 | many | TRBD2 | CASSRATSGRRETQYF | TGTGCCAGCAGTCGGGCGACTAGCGGGAGACGTGAGACCCAGTACTTC
TRBJ1-5 | TRBV7-9 | few | NA | CASSLVGGGYQPQHF | TGTGCCAGCAGCTTAGTTGGCGGAGGGTATCAGCCCCAGCATTTT
TRBJ2-2 | TRBV28 | NA | TRBD1 | CAGGQGIGELFF | TGTGCCGGAGGACAGGGGATCGGGGAGCTGTTTTTT
TRBJ2-7 | TRBV6-1 | few | NA | CASSYAGSEQYF | TGTGCCAGCAGTTACGCGGGATCCGAGCAGTACTTC
TRBJ2-7 | TRBV19 | NA | NA | CASSTGRGVSYEQYF | TGTGCCAGTAGTACGGGACGGGGAGTCTCCTACGAGCAGTACTTC
TRBJ2-6 | TRBV29-1 | NA | NA | CSVRSFSGANVLTF | TGCAGCGTTAGGAGTTTCTCTGGGGCCAACGTCCTGACTTTC
TRBJ1-6 | TRBV13 | NA | TRBD1 | CASSDTGTGDSPLHF | TGTGCCAGCAGCGACACCGGGACAGGGGATTCACCCCTCCACTTT
TRBJ2-3 | TRBV27 | many | NA | CASSPLGISTDTQYF | TGTGCCAGCAGTCCCTTGGGGATTAGCACAGATACGCAGTATTTT
TRBJ2-3 | TRBV9 | NA | NA | CASSPGSVGAKDTQYF | TGTGCCAGCAGCCCCGGGTCGGTGGGAGCGAAAGATACGCAGTATTTT
TRBJ1-2 | TRBV9 | many | NA | CASSAPNRGHHSYTF | TGTGCCAGCAGCGCTCCCAACCGTGGACACCATTCCTACACCTTC
TRBJ2-2 | TRBV7-9 | NA | NA | CASSLLRDPRIMTFRGLFF | TGTGCCAGCAGCTTGCTTCGGGACCCACGCATCATGACCTTCCGCGGGCTGTTTTTT
TRBJ2-7 | TRBV20-1 | few | NA | CSAPVGVPPYEQYF | TGCAGCGCTCCGGTGGGGGTGCCACCCTACGAGCAGTACTTC
TRBJ1-5 | TRBV6-5 | NA | NA | CASSFYGGPNQPQHF | TGTGCCAGCAGTTTCTACGGGGGGCCGAACCAGCCCCAGCATTTT
TRBJ2-5 | TRBV6-1 | many | TRBD2 | CASSSGRTDQETQYF | TGTGCCAGCAGTAGCGGGAGGACCGACCAAGAGACCCAGTACTTC
TRBJ1-5 | TRBV28 | few | TRBD1 | CASSLGQGALPQHF | TGTGCCAGCAGTTTGGGACAGGGGGCCTTGCCTCAGCATTTT
TRBJ2-7 | TRBV28 | once | TRBD2 | CASSFGGTHGLAGTLSLYEQYF | TGTGCCAGCAGTTTCGGCGGCACCCACGGACTAGCGGGTACACTCTCGCTCTACGAGCAGTACTTC
TRBJ2-7 | TRBV10-3 | many | TRBD2 | CAISGTGRGSEQYF | TGTGCCATCAGTGGAACTGGGAGGGGAAGCGAGCAGTACTTC
TRBJ2-6 | TRBV7-9 | few | TRBD1 | CASSQPGQGTGANVLTF | TGTGCCAGCAGCCAACCGGGACAGGGTACCGGGGCCAACGTCCTGACTTTC
TRBJ2-3 | TRBV6-2/TRBV6-3 | NA | TRBD2 | CASSTPGLAGGGDTQYF | TGTGCCAGCAGCACCCCCGGACTAGCGGGAGGAGGAGATACGCAGTATTTT
TRBJ2-3 | TRBV28 | NA | NA | CASLGQMTDTQYF | TGTGCCAGCCTCGGACAGATGACAGATACGCAGTATTTT
TRBJ2-3 | TRBV6-1 | NA | TRBD1 | CASNKPGQLTDTQYF | TGTGCCAGCAATAAACCGGGACAGCTCACAGATACGCAGTATTTT
TRBJ1-2 | TRBV5-6 | many | TRBD1 | CASSLEGQPYGYTF | TGTGCCAGCAGCTTGGAGGGACAGCCCTATGGCTACACCTTC
TRBJ2-7 | TRBV28 | many | NA | CASSLEEVLYEQYF | TGTGCCAGCAGTTTAGAAGAGGTCCTATACGAGCAGTACTTC
TRBJ2-4 | TRBV6-6 | few | TRBD1 | CASSYRGGQGAKNIQYF | TGTGCCAGCAGTTACCGGGGAGGACAGGGAGCCAAAAACATTCAGTACTTC
TRBJ1-2 | TRBV19 | few | NA | CASTYGSLYGYTF | TGTGCCAGTACCTACGGCTCACTCTATGGCTACACCTTC
TRBJ1-6 | TRBV7-2 | NA | NA | CASDTGPWGSSPLHF | TGTGCCAGCGACACCGGCCCCTGGGGGAGTTCACCCCTCCACTTT
TRBJ1-1 | TRBV6-1 | few | TRBD1 | CASSEARGQGEAFF | TGTGCCAGCAGTGAAGCAAGAGGACAGGGTGAAGCTTTCTTT
TRBJ2-1 | TRBV10-3 | NA | TRBD1 | CAINPGQHNEQFF | TGTGCCATCAATCCGGGACAGCACAATGAGCAGTTCTTC
TRBJ2-3 | TRBV28 | many | NA | CASSPDSRFTDTQYF | TGTGCCAGCAGTCCCGACTCAAGATTCACAGATACGCAGTATTTT
TRBJ2-7 | TRBV7-2 | many | NA | CASSLGHFRDSYEQYF | TGTGCCAGCAGCTTAGGGCACTTCCGAGACTCCTACGAGCAGTACTTC
TRBJ2-7 | TRBV20-1 | NA | TRBD2 | CSAQREIHEQYF | TGCAGTGCCCAGCGGGAGATCCACGAGCAGTACTTC
TRBJ1-1 | TRBV28 | many | TRBD1 | CASTGGTGHTEAFF | TGTGCCAGCACAGGGGGCACGGGACACACTGAAGCTTTCTTT
TRBJ2-3 | TRBV20-1 | many | TRBD2 | CSARGSSGRLGGKSTDTQYF | TGCAGTGCTAGAGGCTCAAGCGGGAGATTGGGGGGGAAAAGCACAGATACGCAGTATTTT
TRBJ2-4 | TRBV11-2 | many | NA | CASSYTSGDIQYF | TGTGCCAGCAGCTACACGTCGGGGGACATTCAGTACTTC
TRBJ2-1 | TRBV3-1 | many | NA | CASSPGWFRVNNEQFF | TGTGCCAGCAGCCCTGGTTGGTTTCGGGTCAACAATGAGCAGTTCTTC
TRBJ2-7 | TRBV30 | many | NA | CAWGGPYEQYF | TGTGCCTGGGGGGGCCCCTACGAGCAGTACTTC
TRBJ2-7 | TRBV11-3 | NA | NA | CASSSTLMSEQYF | TGTGCCAGCAGCTCCACCCTTATGAGCGAGCAGTACTTC
TRBJ2-7 | TRBV11-2 | many | NA | CASSLTQAPHEQYF | TGTGCCAGCAGCTTAACCCAGGCACCCCACGAGCAGTACTTC